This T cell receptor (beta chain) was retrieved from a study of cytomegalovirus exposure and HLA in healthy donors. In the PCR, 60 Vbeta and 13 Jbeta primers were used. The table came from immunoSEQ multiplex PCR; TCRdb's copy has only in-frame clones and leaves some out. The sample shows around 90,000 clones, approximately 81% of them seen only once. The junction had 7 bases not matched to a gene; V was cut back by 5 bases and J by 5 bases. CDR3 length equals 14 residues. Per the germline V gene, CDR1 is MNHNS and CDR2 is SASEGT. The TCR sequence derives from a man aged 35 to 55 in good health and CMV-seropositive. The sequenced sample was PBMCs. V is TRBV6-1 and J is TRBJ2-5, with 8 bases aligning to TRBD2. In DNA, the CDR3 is TGTGCCAGCAGTACCCCAGAGCGGGGGGAGACCCAGTACTTC. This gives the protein CASSTPERGETQYF.